These 5 T cell receptor beta chains were sequenced from one sample in a study of shared clonotypes between healthy human individuals. Some clones are missing from TCRdb's copy, which holds only in-frame ones; the method was immunoSEQ multiplex PCR. The table has around 2,000,000 clones, roughly 94% seen once. Sample: naive CD4+ T cells sorted from blood. Subset in this sample: CD45RA+ positively selected. The receptor set was obtained from a man aged 18 to 35 in good health.

J is TRBJ2-7 and V is TRBV9; D is undetermined. V lost 4 bases and J lost 4, with 15 bases in between. Germline V gives CDR1 SGDLS, CDR2 YYNGEE. The CDR3 has 14 residues. The CDR3 here is CASSQEFSAYEQYF. The CDR3 DNA is TGTGCCAGCAGCCAAGAGTTTAGTGCTTACGAGCAGTACTTC.

The CDR3 DNA follows: TGTGCCAGCGCGGGGACAGGGGTTACGGAGCAGTACTTC. It encodes CASAGTGVTEQYF. The chain couples TRBV6-6 to TRBJ2-7, with 10 bases identical to TRBD1. The CDR3 consists of 13 residues. The trim removed 8 bases at V and 7 bases at J, leaving 8 bases unmatched. Germline V gives CDR1 MNHNY, CDR2 SVGAGI (reference sequence).

The chain has TRBV2 and TRBJ2-2; TRBD1 is a possible D gene (6 bases). V was clipped by 4 bases and J by 4 bases, with 19 bases between them. There are 17 residues in the CDR3. Germline V gene sequence: CDR1 SNHLY, CDR2 FYNNEI. CDR3: CASSGSDSPLGTGELFF. CDR3 DNA sequence: TGTGCCAGCAGTGGCTCGGACAGTCCTTTGGGCACCGGGGAGCTGTTTTTT. Drawing the rest from reference TRBV2 and TRBJ2-2, the complete variable domain is EPEVTQTPSHQVTQMGQEVILRCVPISNHLYFYWYRQILGQKVEFLVSFYNNEISEKSEIFDDQFSVERPDGSNFTLKIRSTKLEDSAMYFCASSGSDSPLGTGELFFGEGSRLTVL.

On this clone itself: Other DNA sequences in the sample encode the same CDR3. V gene TRBV18 combines with J gene TRBJ1-3; 7 bases map to TRBD1. Germline assignment: CDR1 KGHSH and CDR2 LQKENI. Trimming removed 3 bases from V and 0 bases from J; junction bases left unmatched: 2. This CDR3 has 15 amino acids. This CDR3 reads CASSPTGASGNTIYF. In nucleotides, the CDR3 is TGTGCCAGCTCACCCACAGGGGCCTCTGGAAACACCATATATTTT.

V is TRBV10-2 and J is TRBJ2-1; the D is unclear. The V gene lost 2 bases and the J gene lost 6 bases, with 14 bases spanning the gap. This CDR3 spans 15 amino acids. Germline V gene sequence: CDR1 WSHSY, CDR2 SAAADI. CDR3 in DNA: TGCGCCAGCAGTGAGGGCAGTTCAAACCTCAATGAGCAGTTCTTC. It yields the protein CASSEGSSNLNEQFF.